Presented here are 17 T cell receptor beta chains from one specimen sequenced in a study of cytomegalovirus exposure and HLA in healthy donors. In the PCR, 60 Vbeta and 13 Jbeta primers were used. Method: immunoSEQ multiplex PCR; TCRdb's copy keeps in-frame clones and lacks some. Of 150,000 or so clones listed, about 82% are singletons. Sequencing used PBMCs. All receptors derive from a woman between 18 and 29 years old in good health and CMV-seronegative.

V gene TRBV18 combines with J gene TRBJ1-4; D call uncertain. Trimming pared 1 base from V and 0 bases from J, leaving 9 bases between. Germline V gives CDR1 KGHSH, CDR2 LQKENI. This CDR3 spans 16 amino acids. The CDR3 protein is CASSPRQISTNEKLFF. Here the CDR3 DNA reads TGTGCCAGCTCACCACGGCAGATATCAACTAATGAAAAACTGTTTTTT.

V usage is TRBV19 and J usage is TRBJ2-1, with D possibly being TRBD2 (6 bases). Trimming left V 6 bases short and J 7 bases short, with 10 bases between. CDR3 length: 12 residues. The germline CDR1 and CDR2 sequences are LNHDA and SQIVND (reference sequence). DNA of the CDR3: TGTGCCAGTAGCCGGGGGTTAAATGAGCAGTTCTTC. The encoded protein is CASSRGLNEQFF. The variable domain in full, completed from reference TRBV19 and TRBJ2-1, reads DGGITQSPKYLFRKEGQNVTLSCEQNLNHDAMYWYRQDPGQGLRLIYYSQIVNDFQKGDIAEGYSVSREKKESFPLTVTSAQKNPTAFYLCASSRGLNEQFFGPGTRLTVL.

This chain joins TRBV6-1 and TRBJ2-1; D unresolved. Trimming removed 6 bases from V and 4 bases from J, with 13 bases in between. The V gene's germline CDR1 is MNHNS and CDR2 SASEGT. The CDR3 has 14 amino acids. The CDR3 sequence is CASRSVGKYNEQFF. CDR3 bases: TGTGCCAGCAGGAGCGTAGGAAAGTACAATGAGCAGTTCTTC.

The V call is TRBV5-4, the J call TRBJ2-7, with 8 bases identical to TRBD2. Trimming cost V 1 base and J 4 bases; bases outside gene matches: 1. There are 13 residues in the CDR3. The germline V gene has CDR1 SGHNT and CDR2 YYREEE (reference sequence). CDR3 nucleotide sequence: TGTGCCAGCAGCTTGTCTAGCGGGTACGAGCAGTACTTC. This translates into CASSLSSGYEQYF. The entire variable domain, with the rest obtained from reference TRBV5-4 and TRBJ2-7, is as follows: ETGVTQSPTHLIKTRGQQVTLRCSSQSGHNTVSWYQQALGQGPQFIFQYYREEENGRGNFPPRFSGLQFPNYSSELNVNALELDDSALYLCASSLSSGYEQYFGPGTRLTVT.

CDR3 sequence reads: CASSLWGRAGGLYEQYF. The CDR3 nucleotides read TGTGCCAGCAGTTTATGGGGCCGCGCGGGAGGGTTATACGAGCAGTACTTC. The V gene is TRBV28, the J gene TRBJ2-7; 9 bases are shared with TRBD2. V dropped 0 bases and J dropped 4; count of bases not matched to a gene: 10. The CDR3 extends over 17 amino acids. Germline lookup yields CDR1 MDHEN and CDR2 SYDVKM.

This CDR3 is CASSFPGQGFYGYTF. The CDR3 DNA follows: TGTGCCAGCAGCTTCCCGGGACAGGGTTTTTATGGCTACACCTTC. This chain uses TRBV6-5 with TRBJ1-2, with TRBD1 identical over 9 bases. Germline CDR1 and CDR2: MNHEY and SVGAGI. The CDR3 is made up of 15 amino acids. The V gene end was trimmed by 6 bases and the J gene end by 5 bases; junction bases not matched to a gene: 10.

This clone was observed once. The chain recombines TRBV7-2 with TRBJ2-3; perhaps TRBD1 as D (6 bases). CDR3 size: 14 residues. The germline gives CDR1 SGHTA, CDR2 FQGNSA. The V end was cut by 0 bases, the J end by 2 bases, with 6 bases between. The CDR3 spells CASSLAGATDTQYF. CDR3 DNA: TGTGCCAGCAGCTTAGCGGGGGCCACAGATACGCAGTATTTT.

CDR3 nucleotide sequence: TGTGCCAGCAGTTTGACCGGACGCACGGGGAACACCATATATTTT. Translation: CASSLTGRTGNTIYF. V usage is TRBV28 and J usage is TRBJ1-3, with D hard to call. V was trimmed by 3 bases and J by 7 bases, leaving 16 bases between them. The CDR3 spans 15 residues. Looked up from germline, CDR1 is MDHEN and CDR2 is SYDVKM.

The gene calls are TRBV9 and TRBJ2-1; TRBD1 is a possible D gene (6 bases). V was shortened by 6 bases and J by 5 bases, with 15 bases between the two germline ends. The CDR3 is 14 residues long. Germline CDR1 and CDR2: SGDLS and YYNGEE. CDR3 amino acids: CASTLEGDNNEQFF. CDR3 in DNA: TGTGCCAGCACTCTAGAGGGGGATAACAATGAGCAGTTCTTC.

The chain uses TRBV5-8 and TRBJ1-5; 7 bases fit TRBD1. This CDR3 comprises 16 residues. Germline V gene data show CDR1 as SGHTS and CDR2 as YDEGEE. Losses at the gene ends were 3 bases for V and 6 bases for J; bases not matched to a gene: 12. The CDR3 sequence: CASSSQRDSWIQPQHF. As DNA, the CDR3 is TGTGCCAGCAGCTCCCAAAGGGACAGTTGGATTCAGCCCCAGCATTTT.

This rearrangement joins TRBV29-1 to TRBJ1-3; 11 bases fit TRBD1. Germline lookup yields CDR1 SQVTM and CDR2 ANQGSEA. The CDR3 spans 16 residues. Trimming removed 4 bases from V and 6 bases from J; junction bases left unmatched: 11. This CDR3 reads CSVVDRGPRGENTIYF. The CDR3, as DNA: TGCAGCGTTGTGGACAGGGGGCCTCGCGGGGAAAACACCATATATTTT.

The chain joins TRBV29-1 to TRBJ1-1; weak D call: TRBD1 (5 bases). Trimming shortened V by 6 bases and J by 4 bases, and 30 bases separated the two germline ends. The CDR3 totals 18 residues. Germline loops: CDR1 SQVTM, CDR2 ANQGSEA. In DNA, the CDR3 is TGCAGCGTCGCCGGTTTATTGGGGGTGGGGAGGGGAAGCACTGAAGCTTTCTTT. This gives the protein CSVAGLLGVGRGSTEAFF.

The rearrangement links TRBV7-3 to TRBJ2-2; the match to TRBD2 covers 8 bases. V gave up 3 bases and J gave up 6 bases; unmatched junction bases: 3. Germline V gene data show CDR1 as SGHTA and CDR2 as FQGTGA. The CDR3 is made up of 14 amino acids. CDR3 nucleotides: TGTGCCAGCAGCTTCAACGGGGGGGCCGGGGAGCTGTTTTTT. Residues: CASSFNGGAGELFF.

The J gene is TRBJ2-5, the V gene TRBV28, with D tentatively TRBD2 (7 bases). CDR3 length: 15 residues. In germline, CDR1 is MDHEN, CDR2 SYDVKM. V lost 5 bases and J lost 5, with 18 bases in between. CDR3 nucleotide sequence: TGTGCCAGCAGTCCCCTAGCAAAGGGGGGGGAGACCCAGTACTTC. Its protein is CASSPLAKGGETQYF.

The V gene is TRBV2, the J gene TRBJ1-6; possible D gene TRBD1, 5 bases. CDR1 is SNHLY, CDR2 FYNNEI, per germline. The V and J ends lost 5 bases and 7 bases respectively, with 18 bases between them. This CDR3 contains 16 residues. The CDR3, as DNA: TGTGCCAGCAGTCCCGAAGCTGGGGGAGGGAATTCACCCCTCCACTTT. Its protein product is CASSPEAGGGNSPLHF.

The chain uses TRBV4-1 and TRBJ2-7; 15 bases line up with TRBD2. Germline V gives CDR1 MGHRA, CDR2 YSYEKL. The J segment lost 9 bases and the V segment lost 1 base, leaving 4 bases of the junction unmatched. The CDR3 is made up of 15 amino acids. This CDR3 reads CASSQVWGLAGGQYF. CDR3 DNA: TGCGCCAGCAGCCAAGTTTGGGGACTAGCGGGAGGGCAGTACTTC.

This chain uses TRBV7-2 with TRBJ2-1; 7 nucleotides match TRBD2. J lost 6 bases, V lost 0 bases, and 5 bases had no gene match. CDR3 length equals 15 residues. The germline V gene has CDR1 SGHTA and CDR2 FQGNSA. The CDR3 DNA reads as TGTGCCAGCAGCTTAGCCGGGACTACTTTCAATGAGCAGTTCTTC. Protein product: CASSLAGTTFNEQFF.